Presented here are 30 T cell receptor beta chains from one specimen sequenced in a study of OX40 agonist ivuxolimab in advanced cancers. TCRdb keeps only in-frame clones here, not all; method: immunoSEQ multiplex PCR. The sample lists tens of thousands of clones, about 85% occurring once. The sample was CD4+ or CD8+ T cells sorted from blood, taken in a trial of the OX40 agonist ivuxolimab. The receptors originated from an adult with an advanced solid tumor such as melanoma, head and neck, liver or kidney cancer.

This clone was detected only a few times. This rearrangement joins TRBV7-2 to TRBJ2-1; TRBD2 aligns across 10 bases. CDR1 SGHTA and CDR2 FQGNSA come from the germline V gene. This CDR3 contains 15 residues. V trimming: 5 bases; J trimming: 4 bases; junction bases outside the gene matches: 5. In nucleotides, the CDR3 is TGTGCCAGCAGCGCCCAGCGGGGGGGATACAATGAGCAGTTCTTC. As protein: CASSAQRGGYNEQFF.

The chain joins TRBV11-2 to TRBJ2-7; maybe TRBD1 (6 bases). The V end was cut by 2 bases, the J end by 0 bases, with 11 bases between. Per germline, CDR1 SGHAT and CDR2 FQNNGV. The CDR3 consists of 15 residues. For the CDR3, the DNA is TGTGCCAGCAGCTTAATTGGGGGCAGCTCCTACGAGCAGTACGTC. Translated: CASSLIGGSSYEQYV.

This chain connects TRBV14 to TRBJ2-1; 7 bases map to TRBD2. The V gene end was trimmed by 2 bases and the J gene end by 10 bases; junction bases not matched to a gene: 5. Germline CDR1 reads SGHDN; CDR2 reads FVKESK. The CDR3 length is 13 residues. The CDR3 reads CASSQRDYGEQFF. The CDR3 DNA reads as TGTGCCAGCAGCCAACGGGACTATGGCGAGCAGTTCTTC.

This clone showed up just once. The J gene is TRBJ1-2, the V gene TRBV2; 12 bases align to TRBD1. The J segment lost 6 bases and the V segment lost 8 bases, leaving 10 bases of the junction unmatched. The CDR3 has 15 residues. CDR1 is SNHLY and CDR2 is FYNNEI in the germline V gene. CDR3 in amino acids: CASSRTGTGGDGYTF. Written as DNA, the CDR3 is TGTGCCAGCTCGAGGACCGGGACAGGGGGCGATGGCTACACCTTC. Together with reference TRBV2 and TRBJ1-2, the CDR3 gives the full variable domain: EPEVTQTPSHQVTQMGQEVILRCVPISNHLYFYWYRQILGQKVEFLVSFYNNEISEKSEIFDDQFSVERPDGSNFTLKIRSTKLEDSAMYFCASSRTGTGGDGYTFGSGTRLTVV.

As DNA, the CDR3 is TGCGCCAGCAATATACAGGGTTTAACCGGGGAGCTGTTTTTT. Its protein product is CASNIQGLTGELFF. This chain connects TRBV5-1 to TRBJ2-2; TRBD1 is a possible D gene (6 bases). The V gene's germline CDR1 is SGHRS and CDR2 YFSETQ. The CDR3 runs 14 residues. V lost 6 bases and J 5 bases, leaving 14 bases between the germline ends.

V gene TRBV9 combines with J gene TRBJ2-1; D may be TRBD2 (6 bases). Trimming removed 3 bases from V and 0 bases from J, with 10 bases in between. From germline, CDR1 is SGDLS and CDR2 YYNGEE. The CDR3 extends over 15 amino acids. This CDR3 reads CASSEGGGSYNEQFF. CDR3 in DNA: TGTGCCAGCAGCGAGGGAGGAGGCTCCTACAATGAGCAGTTCTTC.

V and J are TRBV4-1 and TRBJ1-2; D is undetermined. Germline values: CDR1 MGHRA, CDR2 YSYEKL. V lost 1 base, J lost 4 bases, and 10 bases lay in between. CDR3 length: 14 amino acids. CDR3 region: CASSQGVASYGYTF. CDR3 DNA: TGCGCCAGCAGCCAAGGTGTTGCCTCCTATGGCTACACCTTC.

V usage is TRBV5-8 and J usage is TRBJ2-1, with 7 bases identical to TRBD1. Germline CDR1 reads SGHTS; CDR2 reads YDEGEE. CDR3 length: 15 residues. Losses at the gene ends were 1 base for V and 5 bases for J; bases not matched to a gene: 6. The CDR3 region is CASSLWSGTDNEQFF. DNA of the CDR3: TGTGCCAGCAGCTTGTGGTCCGGGACAGACAATGAGCAGTTCTTC.

The V and J genes are TRBV4-3 and TRBJ2-7; TRBD1 is a possible D gene (6 bases). V lost 0 bases and J lost 0, with 9 bases in between. The germline gives CDR1 LGHNA, CDR2 YSLEER. The CDR3 extends over 15 amino acids. This CDR3 is CASSQDQGISYEQYF. DNA for the CDR3: TGCGCCAGCAGCCAAGATCAGGGGATCTCCTACGAGCAGTACTTC.

The V gene is TRBV5-1, the J gene TRBJ2-1; perhaps TRBD1 as D (7 bases). CDR1 and CDR2 (germline): SGHRS, YFSETQ. Trimming took off 5 bases at V and 7 bases at J, with 19 bases between the two ends. This CDR3 is built from 15 residues. The CDR3 here is CASRLPGDSLNEQFF. The CDR3 bases are TGCGCCAGCAGGCTCCCGGGGGACAGTCTTAATGAGCAGTTCTTC.

The V and J genes are TRBV21-1 and TRBJ1-2; TRBD1, the D gene given by the table, was not confirmed from the DNA. TRBV21-1 is listed as a pseudogene. CDR3 length: 13 amino acids. The CDR3 here is CASRQGYNYGYTF. The CDR3 DNA follows: TGTGCCAGCAGACAGGGATATAACTATGGCTACACCTTC.

The chain uses TRBV10-2 and TRBJ2-1, with 10 positions matching TRBD1. The junction had 1 base not matched to a gene; V was cut back by 4 bases and J by 7 bases. Germline lookup yields CDR1 WSHSY and CDR2 SAAADI. The CDR3 extends over 13 amino acids. The CDR3 DNA reads TGCGCCAGCAGTGCGGACAGGGGGAATGAGCAGTTCTTC. It codes for CASSADRGNEQFF.

This clone was observed a handful of times. The chain links TRBV30 to TRBJ1-1; 11 bases align to TRBD1. J gave up 4 bases and V 5 bases, and 3 bases lay outside the gene matches. Germline CDR1 and CDR2: GTSNPN and SVGIG (reference sequence). CDR3 length: 13 residues. The CDR3 reads CAWGQGAVTEAFF. In nucleotides, the CDR3 is TGTGCCTGGGGACAGGGGGCAGTCACTGAAGCTTTCTTT.

This chain connects TRBV10-2 to TRBJ1-2; TRBD1 agrees at 9 bases. The germline gives CDR1 WSHSY, CDR2 SAAADI. Trimming cost V 1 base and J 5 bases; bases outside gene matches: 2. CDR3 length: 14 amino acids. Here the CDR3 DNA reads TGCGCCAGCAGTGAGTACGGACAGGGGTATGGCTACACCTTC. Amino acid sequence: CASSEYGQGYGYTF.

The genes are TRBV5-1 and TRBJ1-3, with 9 positions matching TRBD1. Trimming removed 4 bases from V and 8 bases from J; junction bases left unmatched: 13. The CDR3 consists of 16 residues. Germline V CDR1 and CDR2: SGHRS, YFSETQ. The CDR3 is CASSPYPGQGGDTIYF. CDR3 coding DNA: TGCGCCAGCAGCCCTTACCCGGGACAGGGTGGCGACACCATATATTTT.

This clone was seen once. The rearrangement uses TRBV13 and TRBJ1-5; 10 bases are a match to TRBD1. This CDR3 is built from 16 residues. Trimming removed 5 bases from V and 3 bases from J; junction bases left unmatched: 7. Germline CDR1 and CDR2: PRHDT and FYEKMQ (reference sequence). CDR3 sequence (DNA): TGTGCCAGCAGCACCTCGACAGGGGGCAACAATCAGCCCCAGCATTTT. Translated: CASSTSTGGNNQPQHF.

This chain joins TRBV7-2 and TRBJ1-2; no clear D. The CDR3 spans 13 residues. V dropped 4 bases and J dropped 7 bases, with 13 bases sitting between them. Germline assignment: CDR1 SGHTA and CDR2 FQGNSA. CDR3 region: CASSSPGLGGYTF. In DNA, the CDR3 is TGTGCCAGCAGCTCCCCGGGTCTGGGTGGCTACACCTTC.

The V and J genes are TRBV18 and TRBJ2-5; no clear D. With 3 bases removed from V and 2 bases from J, the gap between germline ends came to 10 bases. CDR1 and CDR2 (germline): KGHSH, LQKENI. The CDR3 sequence is 14 residues long. CDR3 sequence: CASSPSGTQETQYF. CDR3 sequence (DNA): TGTGCCAGCTCACCTTCAGGAACTCAAGAGACCCAGTACTTC. The whole variable domain, filled in from reference TRBV18 and TRBJ2-5, reads NAGVMQNPRHLVRRRGQEARLRCSPMKGHSHVYWYRQLPEEGLKFMVYLQKENIIDESGMPKERFSAEFPKEGPSILRIQQVVRGDSAAYFCASSPSGTQETQYFGPGTRLLVL.

In its sample, this clone was seen a few times. The CDR3 DNA follows: TGTGCCTGGAGCATCACAGGGACTGAGACTGAAGCTTTCTTT. Its translation is CAWSITGTETEAFF. V and J are TRBV30 and TRBJ1-1; possible D gene TRBD1, 6 bases. The CDR3 runs 14 residues. The V end lost 3 bases, the J end lost 5 bases, and 16 bases lay between the germline ends. Germline V lookup: CDR1 GTSNPN, CDR2 SVGIG (reference sequence).

This clone was found once. The V call is TRBV28, the J call TRBJ2-1; possible D gene TRBD1, 6 bases. Germline-derived CDR1 and CDR2 are MDHEN and SYDVKM. V lost 7 bases to trimming and J lost 1 base, with 14 bases between them. The CDR3 is 15 amino acids. CDR3: CASTRGGKSYNEQFF. The CDR3 nucleotides read TGTGCCAGCACCAGGGGCGGTAAGTCCTACAATGAGCAGTTCTTC.

The rearrangement joins TRBV6-4 to TRBJ2-3; 7 bases align to TRBD1. The CDR3 sequence is 14 residues long. With 7 bases clipped from V and 1 base from J, the junction kept 5 bases outside the gene matches. Germline V gene sequence: CDR1 MRHNA, CDR2 SNTAGT. In nucleotides, the CDR3 is TGTGCCAGCACCCGGGACAGCCGCACAGATACGCAGTATTTT. Amino acids: CASTRDSRTDTQYF.

This chain joins TRBV4-3 and TRBJ2-4; D uncertain. The length of the CDR3 is 14 residues. The ends were cut back, 0 bases at V and 0 bases at J, with 3 bases in the middle. Germline CDR1 reads LGHNA; CDR2 reads YSLEER. Here the CDR3 reads CASSQEVAKNIQYF. CDR3 coding DNA: TGCGCCAGCAGCCAAGAAGTAGCCAAAAACATTCAGTACTTC.

This chain links TRBV7-6 with TRBJ1-4; 10 bases map to TRBD1. The CDR3 sequence is 14 residues long. V lost 7 bases, J lost 8 bases, and 7 bases stayed unmatched. Germline lookup yields CDR1 SGHVS and CDR2 FNYEAQ. The CDR3 sequence: CASMRDRGGEKLFF. The CDR3 nucleotides read TGTGCCAGCATGCGGGACAGGGGTGGAGAAAAACTGTTTTTT.

The rearrangement uses TRBV18 and TRBJ2-1; D remains ambiguous. The CDR3 is 14 residues long. Trimming left V 5 bases short and J 1 base short, with 9 bases between. Germline CDR1 KGHSH, CDR2 LQKENI. CDR3 amino acids: CASSGSNSYNEQFF. DNA for the CDR3: TGTGCCAGCTCAGGTTCCAATTCCTACAATGAGCAGTTCTTC.

This rearrangement joins TRBV11-2 to TRBJ2-7; 10 bases align to TRBD1. Germline CDR1 SGHAT, CDR2 FQNNGV. Unmatched junction bases numbered 7, after V lost 6 bases and J lost 5 bases. The CDR3 extends over 14 amino acids. CDR3: CASRWDRGGNEQYF. For the CDR3, the DNA is TGTGCCAGCAGATGGGACAGGGGAGGCAACGAGCAGTACTTC.

The genes are TRBV18 and TRBJ2-5, with TRBD2 as a possible D gene (5 bases). V was clipped by 3 bases and J by 3 bases, with 11 bases between them. CDR1 is KGHSH, CDR2 LQKENI, per germline. The CDR3 length is 14 residues. The CDR3 protein is CASSPASLEETQYF. The CDR3 bases are TGTGCCAGCTCACCGGCTAGCCTGGAAGAGACCCAGTACTTC.

This clone is a singleton in its sample. The CDR3, as DNA: TGCAGCGTTTCCCGTAGCGGAGAGCAGTTCTTC. Its translation: CSVSRSGEQFF. The gene calls are TRBV29-1 and TRBJ2-1, with D tentatively TRBD2 (6 bases). The length of the CDR3 is 11 residues. Germline loops: CDR1 SQVTM, CDR2 ANQGSEA. Trimming stripped 5 bases from V and 10 bases from J, with 12 bases between.

The CDR3 loop reads CASSRGQGGEKLFF. The CDR3 coding sequence is TGTGCCAGCAGCCGGGGACAGGGTGGAGAAAAACTGTTTTTT. The chain uses TRBV7-2 and TRBJ1-4; 9 nucleotides align to TRBD1. This CDR3 has 14 residues. The V gene's germline CDR1 is SGHTA and CDR2 FQGNSA. Trimming took 5 bases from V and 8 from J; bases not matched to a gene: 6.

This clone was detected once. The chain carries TRBV5-4 and TRBJ1-4, with D unclear. Germline values: CDR1 SGHNT, CDR2 YYREEE (reference sequence). V gave up 0 bases and J gave up 3 bases, with 6 bases separating them. This CDR3 is 14 amino acids long. The CDR3 region has the DNA TGTGCCAGCAGCTTGGGGCAGGCTAATGAAAAACTGTTTTTT. Encoded protein: CASSLGQANEKLFF.

The gene calls are TRBV7-9 and TRBJ1-1; D is possibly TRBD1 (5 bases). Per the germline V gene, CDR1 is SEHNR and CDR2 is FQNEAQ (reference sequence). Between the trimmed V and J ends, which lost 5 bases and 8 bases, there was a span of 21 bases. The CDR3 runs 15 residues. The CDR3 DNA reads as TGTGCCAGCAGCCGGATATCAGGGTTAGTTCAAGAAGCTTTCTTT. Protein product: CASSRISGLVQEAFF. The complete variable domain, with remaining parts taken from reference TRBV7-9 and TRBJ1-1, reads DTGVSQNPRHKITKRGQNVTFRCDPISEHNRLYWYRQTLGQGPEFLTYFQNEAQLEKSRLLSDRFSAERPKGSFSTLEIQRTEQGDSAMYLCASSRISGLVQEAFFGQGTRLTVV.